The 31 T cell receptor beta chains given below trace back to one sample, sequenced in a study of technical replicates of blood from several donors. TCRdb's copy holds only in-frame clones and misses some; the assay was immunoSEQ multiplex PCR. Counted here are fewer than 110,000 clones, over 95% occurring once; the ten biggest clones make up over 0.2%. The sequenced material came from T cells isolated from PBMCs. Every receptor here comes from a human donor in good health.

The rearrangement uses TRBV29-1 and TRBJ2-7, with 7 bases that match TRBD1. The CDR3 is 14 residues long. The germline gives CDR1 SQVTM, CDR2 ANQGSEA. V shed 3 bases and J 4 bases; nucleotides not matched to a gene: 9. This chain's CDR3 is CSVEMPGQKYEQYF. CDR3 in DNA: TGCAGCGTTGAGATGCCGGGACAGAAATACGAGCAGTACTTC.

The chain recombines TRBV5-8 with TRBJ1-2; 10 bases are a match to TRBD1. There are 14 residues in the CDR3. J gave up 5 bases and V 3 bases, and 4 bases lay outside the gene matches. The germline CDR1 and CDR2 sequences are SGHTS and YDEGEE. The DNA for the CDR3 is TGTGCCAGCAGCTCGACAGGGGGCGAATATGGCTACACCTTC. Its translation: CASSSTGGEYGYTF.

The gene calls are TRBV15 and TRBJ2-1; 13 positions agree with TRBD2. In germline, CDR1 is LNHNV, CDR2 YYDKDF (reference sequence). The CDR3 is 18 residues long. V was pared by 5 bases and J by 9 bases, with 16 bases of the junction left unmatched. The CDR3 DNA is TGTGCCACCAGCGGCCGGACTAGCGGGAGAGGGTCCACCGGTGAGCAGTTCTTC. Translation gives CATSGRTSGRGSTGEQFF.

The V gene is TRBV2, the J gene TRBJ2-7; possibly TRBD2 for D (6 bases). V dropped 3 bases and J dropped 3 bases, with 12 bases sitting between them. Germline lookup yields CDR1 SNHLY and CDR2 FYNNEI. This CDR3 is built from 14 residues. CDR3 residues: CASSEGEDLYEQYF. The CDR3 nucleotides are TGTGCCAGCAGTGAGGGGGAGGATCTCTACGAGCAGTACTTC.

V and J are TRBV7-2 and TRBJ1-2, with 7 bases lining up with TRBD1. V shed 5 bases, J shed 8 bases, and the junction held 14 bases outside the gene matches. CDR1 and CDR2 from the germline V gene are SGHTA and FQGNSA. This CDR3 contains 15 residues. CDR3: CASSRNGQESPGYTF. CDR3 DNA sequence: TGTGCCAGCAGCCGAAACGGACAGGAATCGCCCGGCTACACCTTC.

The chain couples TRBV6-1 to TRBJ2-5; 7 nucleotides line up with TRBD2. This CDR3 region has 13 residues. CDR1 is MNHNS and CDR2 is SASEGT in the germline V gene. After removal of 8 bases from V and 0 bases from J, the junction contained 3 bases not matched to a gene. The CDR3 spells CASLLAHQETQYF. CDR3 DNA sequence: TGTGCCAGCCTACTAGCGCACCAAGAGACCCAGTACTTC.

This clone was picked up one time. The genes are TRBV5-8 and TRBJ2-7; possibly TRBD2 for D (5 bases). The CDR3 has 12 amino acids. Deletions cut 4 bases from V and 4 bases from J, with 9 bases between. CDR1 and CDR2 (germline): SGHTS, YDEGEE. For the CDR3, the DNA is TGTGCCAGCAGCCCCCGGGGATACGAGCAGTACTTC. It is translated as CASSPRGYEQYF.

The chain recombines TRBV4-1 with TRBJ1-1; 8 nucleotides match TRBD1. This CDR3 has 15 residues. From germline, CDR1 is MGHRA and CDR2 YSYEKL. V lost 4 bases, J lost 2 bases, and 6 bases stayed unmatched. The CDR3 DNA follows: TGCGCCAGCAGCCGAGACAGGGGACAAAACACTGAAGCTTTCTTT. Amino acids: CASSRDRGQNTEAFF.

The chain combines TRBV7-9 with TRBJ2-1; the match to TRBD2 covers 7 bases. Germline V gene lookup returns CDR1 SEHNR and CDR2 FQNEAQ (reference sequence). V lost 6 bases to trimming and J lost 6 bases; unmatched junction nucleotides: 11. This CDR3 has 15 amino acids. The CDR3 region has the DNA TGTGCCAGCAGTCTTAGGACTAGAAGTCTCAATGAGCAGTTCTTC. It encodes CASSLRTRSLNEQFF.

CDR3 sequence reads: CASGTSSYNEQFF. Written as DNA, the CDR3 is TGCGCCAGCGGGACTAGCTCCTACAATGAGCAGTTCTTC. The chain uses TRBV5-1 and TRBJ2-1; 8 nucleotides align to TRBD2. With 7 bases clipped from V and 0 bases from J, the junction kept 0 bases outside the gene matches. Looked up from germline, CDR1 is SGHRS and CDR2 is YFSETQ. The CDR3 length is 13 residues.

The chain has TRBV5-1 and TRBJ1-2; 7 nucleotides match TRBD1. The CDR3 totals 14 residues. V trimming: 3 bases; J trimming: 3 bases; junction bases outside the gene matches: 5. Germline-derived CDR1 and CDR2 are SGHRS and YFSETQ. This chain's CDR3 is CASSSGQPDYGYTF. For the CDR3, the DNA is TGCGCCAGCAGCTCGGGACAGCCCGACTATGGCTACACCTTC.

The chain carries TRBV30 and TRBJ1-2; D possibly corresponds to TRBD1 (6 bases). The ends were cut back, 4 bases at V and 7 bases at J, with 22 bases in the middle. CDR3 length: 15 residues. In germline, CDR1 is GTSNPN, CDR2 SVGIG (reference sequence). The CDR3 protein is CAWKNDRGQSSGYTF. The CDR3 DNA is TGTGCCTGGAAAAACGACCGGGGACAAAGCTCTGGCTACACCTTC.

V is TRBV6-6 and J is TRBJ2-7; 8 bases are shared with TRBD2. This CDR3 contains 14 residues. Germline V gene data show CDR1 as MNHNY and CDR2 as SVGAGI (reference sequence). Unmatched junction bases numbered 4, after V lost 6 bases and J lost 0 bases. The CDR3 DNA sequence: TGTGCCAGCAGGCCCGGGACTAGCTCCTACGAGCAGTACTTC. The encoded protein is CASRPGTSSYEQYF.

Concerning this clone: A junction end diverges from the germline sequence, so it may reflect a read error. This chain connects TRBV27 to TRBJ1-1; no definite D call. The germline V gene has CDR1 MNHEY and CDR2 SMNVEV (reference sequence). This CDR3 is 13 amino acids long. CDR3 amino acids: CASSFFGFTEAFF. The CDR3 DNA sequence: TGTGCCAGCAGTTTTTTCGGGTTCACTGAGGCTTTCTTT.

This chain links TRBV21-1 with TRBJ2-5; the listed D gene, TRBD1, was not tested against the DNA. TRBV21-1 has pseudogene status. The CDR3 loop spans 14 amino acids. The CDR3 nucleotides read TGTGCCAGCAGCAAAGAGGGGGTTGGGAAGACCCAGTACTTC. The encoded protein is CASSKEGVGKTQYF.

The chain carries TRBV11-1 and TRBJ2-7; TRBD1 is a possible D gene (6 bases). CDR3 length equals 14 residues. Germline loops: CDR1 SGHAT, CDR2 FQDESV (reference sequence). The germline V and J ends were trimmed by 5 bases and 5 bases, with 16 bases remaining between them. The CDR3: CASSQTGNPDEQYF. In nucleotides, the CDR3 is TGTGCCAGCAGCCAAACAGGGAATCCGGACGAGCAGTACTTC.

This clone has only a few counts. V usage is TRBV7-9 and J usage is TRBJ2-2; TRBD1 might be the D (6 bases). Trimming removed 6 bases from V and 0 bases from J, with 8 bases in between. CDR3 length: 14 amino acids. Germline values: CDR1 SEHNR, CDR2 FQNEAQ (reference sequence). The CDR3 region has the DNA TGTGCCAGCAGAGAGGGGGCGAACACCGGGGAGCTGTTTTTT. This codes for CASREGANTGELFF.

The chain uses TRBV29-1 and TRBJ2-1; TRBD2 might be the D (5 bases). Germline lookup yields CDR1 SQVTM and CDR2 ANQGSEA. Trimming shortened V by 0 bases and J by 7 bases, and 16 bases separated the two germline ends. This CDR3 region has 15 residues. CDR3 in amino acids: CSVEEWTGDSNEQFF. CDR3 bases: TGCAGCGTTGAAGAGTGGACTGGCGATTCGAATGAGCAGTTCTTC.

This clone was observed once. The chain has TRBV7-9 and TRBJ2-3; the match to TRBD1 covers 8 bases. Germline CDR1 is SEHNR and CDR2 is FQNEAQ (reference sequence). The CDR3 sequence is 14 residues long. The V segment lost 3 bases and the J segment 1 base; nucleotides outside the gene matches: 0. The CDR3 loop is CASSLDRGTDTQYF. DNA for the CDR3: TGTGCCAGCAGCTTGGACAGGGGCACAGATACGCAGTATTTT. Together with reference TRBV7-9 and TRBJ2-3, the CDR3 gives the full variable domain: DTGVSQNPRHKITKRGQNVTFRCDPISEHNRLYWYRQTLGQGPEFLTYFQNEAQLEKSRLLSDRFSAERPKGSFSTLEIQRTEQGDSAMYLCASSLDRGTDTQYFGPGTRLTVL.

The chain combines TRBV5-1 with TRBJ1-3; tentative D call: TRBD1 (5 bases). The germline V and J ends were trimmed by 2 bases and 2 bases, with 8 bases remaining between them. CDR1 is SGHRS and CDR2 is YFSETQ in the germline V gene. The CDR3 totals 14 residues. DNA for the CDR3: TGCGCCAGCAGCTTCCAGGGCCCTGGAAACACCATATATTTT. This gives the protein CASSFQGPGNTIYF.

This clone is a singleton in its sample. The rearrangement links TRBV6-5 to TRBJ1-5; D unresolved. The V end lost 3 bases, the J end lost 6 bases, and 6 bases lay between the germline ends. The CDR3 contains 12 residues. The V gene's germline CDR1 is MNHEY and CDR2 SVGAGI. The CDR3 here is CASSYYSQPQHF. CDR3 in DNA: TGTGCCAGCAGTTATTACAGTCAGCCCCAGCATTTT.

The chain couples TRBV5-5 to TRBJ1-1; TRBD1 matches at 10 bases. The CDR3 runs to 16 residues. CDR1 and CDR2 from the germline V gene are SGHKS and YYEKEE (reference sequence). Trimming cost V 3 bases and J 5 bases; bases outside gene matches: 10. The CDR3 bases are TGTGCCAGCAGCTCCTACAGGGACAGGGGCCGGACTGAAGCTTTCTTT. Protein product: CASSSYRDRGRTEAFF.

CDR3 protein: CASRTDGGNTEAFF. In nucleotides, the CDR3 is TGCGCCAGCAGAACCGATGGCGGAAACACTGAAGCTTTCTTT. V gene TRBV5-1 combines with J gene TRBJ1-1, with D unclear. The CDR3 runs 14 residues. Germline V gene sequence: CDR1 SGHRS, CDR2 YFSETQ. The germline V and J ends were trimmed by 5 bases and 2 bases, with 13 bases remaining between them.

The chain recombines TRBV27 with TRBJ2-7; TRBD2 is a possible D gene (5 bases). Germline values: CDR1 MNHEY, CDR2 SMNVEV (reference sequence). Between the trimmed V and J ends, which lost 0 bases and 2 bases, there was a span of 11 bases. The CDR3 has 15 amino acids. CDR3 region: CASSLSGGLTYEQYF. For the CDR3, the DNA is TGTGCCAGCAGTTTATCCGGCGGGTTGACCTACGAGCAGTACTTC.

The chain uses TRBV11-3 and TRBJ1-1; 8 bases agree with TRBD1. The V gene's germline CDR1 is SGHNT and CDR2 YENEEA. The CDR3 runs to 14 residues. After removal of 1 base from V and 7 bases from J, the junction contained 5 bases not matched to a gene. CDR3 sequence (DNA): TGTGCCAGCAGCTTAGCACCCGACAGGGGTGAAGCTTTCTTT. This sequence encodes CASSLAPDRGEAFF. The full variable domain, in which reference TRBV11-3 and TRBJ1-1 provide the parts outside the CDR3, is EAGVVQSPRYKIIEKKQPVAFWCNPISGHNTLYWYLQNLGQGPELLIRYENEEAVDDSQLPKDRFSAERLKGVDSTLKIQPAELGDSAVYLCASSLAPDRGEAFFGQGTRLTVV.

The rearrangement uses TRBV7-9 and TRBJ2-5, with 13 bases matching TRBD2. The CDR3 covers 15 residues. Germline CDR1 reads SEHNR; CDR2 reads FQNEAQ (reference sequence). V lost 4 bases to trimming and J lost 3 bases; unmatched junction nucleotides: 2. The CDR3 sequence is CASSSGLAGEETQYF. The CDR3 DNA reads TGTGCCAGCAGCTCCGGACTAGCGGGAGAAGAGACCCAGTACTTC.

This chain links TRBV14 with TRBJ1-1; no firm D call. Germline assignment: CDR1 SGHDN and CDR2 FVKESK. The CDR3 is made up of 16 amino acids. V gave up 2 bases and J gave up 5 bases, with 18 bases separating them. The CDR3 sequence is CASSQRRSSFRTEAFF. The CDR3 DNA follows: TGTGCCAGCAGCCAACGTCGATCGTCCTTCAGGACTGAAGCTTTCTTT.

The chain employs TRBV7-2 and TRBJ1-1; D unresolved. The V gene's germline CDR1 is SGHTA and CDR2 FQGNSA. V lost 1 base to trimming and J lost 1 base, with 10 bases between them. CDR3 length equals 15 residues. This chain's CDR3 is CASSLVGGSNTEAFF. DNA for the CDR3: TGTGCCAGCAGCTTAGTGGGAGGGTCGAACACTGAAGCTTTCTTT.

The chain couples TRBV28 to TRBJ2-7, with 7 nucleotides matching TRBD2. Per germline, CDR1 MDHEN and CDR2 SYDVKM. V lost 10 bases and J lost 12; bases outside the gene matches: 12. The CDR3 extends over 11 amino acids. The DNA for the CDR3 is TGTGCCACCCGGGGGAGGGAGAGTCTGTACTTC. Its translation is CATRGRESLYF.

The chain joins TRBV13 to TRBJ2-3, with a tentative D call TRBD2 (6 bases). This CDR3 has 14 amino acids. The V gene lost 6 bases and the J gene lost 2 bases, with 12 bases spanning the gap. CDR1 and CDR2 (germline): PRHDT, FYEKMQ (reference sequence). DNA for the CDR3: TGTGCCAGCAGTAGGGGAGGATACACAGATACGCAGTATTTT. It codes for CASSRGGYTDTQYF.

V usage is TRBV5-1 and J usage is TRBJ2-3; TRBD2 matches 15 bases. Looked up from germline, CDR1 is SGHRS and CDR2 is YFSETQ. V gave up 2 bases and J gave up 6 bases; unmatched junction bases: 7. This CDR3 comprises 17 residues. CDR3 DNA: TGCGCCAGCAGCTTACACGGACTAGCGGGGGGGGGCGATACGCAGTATTTT. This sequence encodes CASSLHGLAGGGDTQYF.